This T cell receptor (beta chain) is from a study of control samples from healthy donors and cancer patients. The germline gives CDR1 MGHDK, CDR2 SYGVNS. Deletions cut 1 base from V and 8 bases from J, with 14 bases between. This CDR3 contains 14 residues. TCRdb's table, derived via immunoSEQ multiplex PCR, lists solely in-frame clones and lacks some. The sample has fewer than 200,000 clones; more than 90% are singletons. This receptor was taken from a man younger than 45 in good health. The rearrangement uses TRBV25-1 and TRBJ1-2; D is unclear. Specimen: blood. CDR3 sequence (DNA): TGTGCCAGCAGTGAATTGGGCGGGCTAAGGGGCTACACCTTC. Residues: CASSELGGLRGYTF.